This TCR beta chain was recovered during a study of blood T cells in healthy people across ages. Details on this clonotype: Its antigen remains unknown.

The study's findings and limits: Aged donors had fewer naive CD4+ cells and lower diversity than long-lived donors.

For the second PCR, which ran for roughly 6 to 12 cycles, a sample-barcoded 5' primer and a J-beta primer mix were used. From the 5' RACE reads, TCRdb called clonotypes with MiXCR, one entry per CDR3 protein. The data show 800,000 to 900,000 distinct CDR3 sequences, around 62% seen once. This CDR3 comprises 12 residues. The germline V gene encodes CDR1 MNHEY and CDR2 SMNVEV (reference sequence). V lost 8 bases and J 4 bases, leaving 12 bases between the germline ends. Sequences were obtained from blood. The chain links TRBV27 to TRBJ2-7, with D possibly matching TRBD2 (5 bases). This clonotype was sampled from a young man in good health. CDR3 in DNA: TGTGCCAGCGGTAACCCGGGATACGAGCAGTACTTC. It translates to CASGNPGYEQYF.